This T cell receptor (beta chain) was captured by sequencing in a study of shared clonotypes between healthy human individuals. Looking at the study overall: Donors consisted of a couple of women and a few men between 18 and 49. General study results and limits: Compared with memory subsets, naive subsets generally had larger estimated richness. Naive CD4 clonotype sharing across several donors was around 5.5%.

A note on this clone: Its target is unknown.

V trimming: 5 bases; J trimming: 0 bases; junction bases outside the gene matches: 8. The CDR3 runs to 17 residues. Germline V gene lookup returns CDR1 KGHSH and CDR2 LQKENI. The data were produced by immunoSEQ multiplex PCR, yet TCRdb's version contains in-frame clones alone and is incomplete. The data show around 700,000 clones, about 74% seen once. The donors were all Caucasian adults (living in Nashville, Tennessee). This TCR was recovered from a woman aged 25 to 45 in good health. The sequenced sample was memory CD4+ T cells sorted from blood. Subset defined: CD45RA-negative fraction. The gene calls are TRBV18 and TRBJ1-5; 9 bases match TRBD1. The CDR3 region is CASSAVGTGSSNQPQHF. DNA for the CDR3: TGTGCCAGCTCAGCGGTGGGGACAGGGAGTAGCAATCAGCCCCAGCATTTT.